The 23 T cell receptor beta chains reported below all come from one sample, sequenced in a study of OX40 agonist ivuxolimab in advanced cancers. The assay was immunoSEQ multiplex PCR, and TCRdb's table has in-frame clones only and misses some. The profile shows more than 60,000 clones, around 82% of them singletons. The source material was CD4+ or CD8+ T cells sorted from blood, sampled in a trial of the OX40 agonist ivuxolimab. All receptors derive from an adult with an advanced solid tumor such as melanoma, head and neck, liver or kidney cancer.

The chain recombines TRBV28 with TRBJ2-1, with unresolved D. Germline loops: CDR1 MDHEN, CDR2 SYDVKM. The CDR3 contains 13 residues. The V end was cut by 6 bases, the J end by 7 bases, with 13 bases between. The CDR3 region is CASSQGVRNEQFF. CDR3 sequence (DNA): TGTGCCAGCAGCCAAGGCGTCCGTAATGAGCAGTTCTTC.

This chain joins TRBV29-1 and TRBJ1-3; no firm D call. Trimming cost V 2 bases and J 3 bases, with 5 bases left between them. Germline V lookup: CDR1 SQVTM, CDR2 ANQGSEA. The CDR3 extends over 12 amino acids. Here the CDR3 reads CSVELGGNTIYF. CDR3 bases: TGCAGCGTTGAACTGGGTGGAAACACCATATATTTT. The entire variable domain, with the rest obtained from reference TRBV29-1 and TRBJ1-3, is as follows: SAVISQKPSRDICQRGTSLTIQCQVDSQVTMMFWYRQQPGQSLTLIATANQGSEATYESGFVIDKFPISRPNLTFSTLTVSNMSPEDSSIYLCSVELGGNTIYFGEGSWLTVV.

The chain uses TRBV9 and TRBJ2-4; TRBD1 or TRBD2 may be the D gene (5 bases each). There are 14 residues in the CDR3. Germline V gene data show CDR1 as SGDLS and CDR2 as YYNGEE. Trimming took 3 bases from V and 7 from J, leaving 14 bases between them. CDR3 in DNA: TGTGCCAGCAGCGGACCGGGACCTGGGAACATTCAGTACTTC. Translating it yields CASSGPGPGNIQYF.

CDR3: CASSLEEGAWGYTF. The DNA for the CDR3 is TGTGCCAGCAGCTTGGAAGAGGGAGCCTGGGGCTACACCTTC. The V call is TRBV5-6, the J call TRBJ1-2; D ambiguous. Germline CDR1 reads SGHDT; CDR2 reads YYEEEE. V lost 0 bases and J lost 8, with 14 bases in between. The CDR3 runs to 14 residues.

The chain is built from TRBV5-5 and TRBJ2-5; D gene ambiguous. The CDR3 covers 14 residues. The V gene lost 0 bases and the J gene lost 5 bases, with 11 bases spanning the gap. CDR1 is SGHKS and CDR2 is YYEKEE in the germline V gene (reference sequence). In DNA, the CDR3 is TGTGCCAGCAGCTTGGAAAACTACGGCGAGACCCAGTACTTC. Translated, it gives CASSLENYGETQYF.

J is TRBJ1-1 and V is TRBV5-5, with 9 bases lining up with TRBD1. The J segment lost 10 bases and the V segment lost 4 bases, leaving 11 bases of the junction unmatched. CDR1 and CDR2 (germline): SGHKS, YYEKEE (reference sequence). The CDR3 sequence is 14 residues long. For the CDR3, the DNA is TGTGCCAGCAGCGGACAGGGGACCTCTCGGGGAGCTTTCTTT. This codes for CASSGQGTSRGAFF.

This chain links TRBV18 with TRBJ1-4, with a weak D call TRBD1 (5 bases). This CDR3 comprises 13 residues. The germline V gene has CDR1 KGHSH and CDR2 LQKENI. V dropped 4 bases and J dropped 5 bases, with 8 bases sitting between them. The CDR3 coding sequence is TGTGCCAGCTCACGAGACAGAAATGAAAAACTGTTTTTT. This gives the protein CASSRDRNEKLFF.

The gene calls are TRBV2 and TRBJ2-1; D unclear. The CDR3 length is 15 residues. Looked up from germline, CDR1 is SNHLY and CDR2 is FYNNEI. The germline V and J ends were trimmed by 3 bases and 8 bases, with 17 bases remaining between them. CDR3 bases: TGTGCCAGCAGTGATCAACTCGTGAATACATATGAGCAGTTCTTC. Protein product: CASSDQLVNTYEQFF.

The sample holds one count of this clone. This rearrangement joins TRBV9 to TRBJ1-5; D remains ambiguous. V was trimmed by 4 bases and J by 7 bases, leaving 18 bases between them. The CDR3 sequence is 15 residues long. Germline V gene sequence: CDR1 SGDLS, CDR2 YYNGEE. CDR3 nucleotide sequence: TGTGCCAGCAGCCCCACAGCGTCGGGATTGCAGCCCCAGCATTTT. Translated: CASSPTASGLQPQHF.

The chain has TRBV6-6 and TRBJ1-5; D possibly corresponds to TRBD1 (5 bases). V lost 8 bases to trimming and J lost 6 bases, with 20 bases between them. In germline, CDR1 is MNHNY, CDR2 SVGAGI (reference sequence). The CDR3 sequence is 15 residues long. The CDR3 bases are TGTGCCAGCGATGGGGTCCCAGGGAATAGTCAGCCCCAGCATTTT. Its protein is CASDGVPGNSQPQHF.

The chain combines TRBV9 with TRBJ1-3, with 8 bases fitting TRBD1. The CDR3 length is 17 residues. With V trimmed by 3 bases and J by 4 bases, 12 bases remained unmatched. Germline assignment: CDR1 SGDLS and CDR2 YYNGEE. The CDR3 coding sequence is TGTGCCAGCAGCGCGTCCACAGGGGGAGGCCGAGGAAACACCATATATTTT. Encoded protein: CASSASTGGGRGNTIYF.

The chain has TRBV6-4 and TRBJ1-6; D is undetermined. The CDR3 contains 13 residues. The V and J ends lost 4 bases and 7 bases respectively, with 8 bases between them. CDR1 MRHNA and CDR2 SNTAGT come from the germline V gene. CDR3 sequence reads: CASSVLQNSPLHF. The CDR3 DNA reads as TGTGCCAGCAGTGTGTTACAAAATTCACCCCTCCACTTT.

The chain joins TRBV7-2 to TRBJ2-3, with 9 bases aligning to TRBD2. V lost 2 bases and J lost 0; bases outside the gene matches: 12. The V gene's germline CDR1 is SGHTA and CDR2 FQGNSA. The CDR3 is 19 residues long. The CDR3 nucleotides read TGTGCCAGCAGCTTAATGAGCTCCGTGGCGGGGGGGAGCACAGATACGCAGTATTTT. Its translation: CASSLMSSVAGGSTDTQYF.

This clone was found once. This chain uses TRBV4-2 with TRBJ1-5; D call uncertain. Trimming cost V 0 bases and J 4 bases, with 4 bases left between them. The CDR3 covers 13 residues. Germline V gives CDR1 LGHNA, CDR2 YNFKEQ. CDR3 DNA: TGTGCCAGCAGCCAAGAAAAAAATCAGCCCCAGCATTTT. Translation gives CASSQEKNQPQHF.

The chain couples TRBV25-1 to TRBJ1-2, with 7 positions matching TRBD1. V dropped 3 bases and J dropped 4; count of bases not matched to a gene: 8. The CDR3 sequence is 15 residues long. CDR1 and CDR2 from the germline V gene are MGHDK and SYGVNS. The CDR3: CASSDPGQTVYGYTF. DNA of the CDR3: TGTGCCAGCAGTGATCCGGGACAGACCGTCTATGGCTACACCTTC.

V is TRBV28 and J is TRBJ1-2, with a weak D call TRBD1 (5 bases). The V gene lost 2 bases and the J gene lost 3 bases, with 13 bases spanning the gap. Germline loops: CDR1 MDHEN, CDR2 SYDVKM. The CDR3 extends over 15 amino acids. The CDR3 loop is CASSLAPEGYYGYTF. The CDR3 bases are TGTGCCAGCAGTTTAGCTCCTGAGGGGTACTATGGCTACACCTTC.

The V and J genes are TRBV11-1 and TRBJ2-1; 9 bases are a match to TRBD1. V shed 3 bases and J 0 bases; nucleotides not matched to a gene: 9. Germline-derived CDR1 and CDR2 are SGHAT and FQDESV (reference sequence). The CDR3 sequence is 18 residues long. CDR3 sequence: CASSLGTGHISSYNEQFF. The CDR3 DNA reads TGTGCCAGCAGCTTGGGGACAGGGCACATCAGCTCCTACAATGAGCAGTTCTTC.

The chain uses TRBV5-4 and TRBJ2-3; perhaps TRBD2 as D (5 bases). Germline CDR1 and CDR2: SGHNT and YYREEE (reference sequence). This CDR3 is 16 amino acids long. V was clipped by 3 bases and J by 0 bases, with 14 bases between them. CDR3 loop: CASSSQRWTSTDTQYF. The DNA for the CDR3 is TGTGCCAGCAGCTCCCAACGGTGGACTAGCACAGATACGCAGTATTTT.

V and J are TRBV5-3 and TRBJ2-3; 7 nucleotides match TRBD2. TRBV5-3 is an ORF, and what it does is uncertain. The V and J ends lost 6 bases and 2 bases, in that order; junction bases with no gene match: 15. The CDR3 runs 17 residues. The CDR3 loop is CARIGQRGSLHTDTQYF. The CDR3 DNA follows: TGTGCCAGAATCGGGCAGCGGGGTTCCCTTCACACAGATACGCAGTATTTT.

The chain joins TRBV27 to TRBJ1-2; D unresolved. The CDR3 loop spans 15 amino acids. Germline V gene lookup returns CDR1 MNHEY and CDR2 SMNVEV (reference sequence). Trimming removed 2 bases at V and 2 bases at J, with 12 bases between. Here the CDR3 reads CASSLTWGNNYGYTF. CDR3 bases: TGTGCCAGCAGTTTAACTTGGGGAAACAACTATGGCTACACCTTC.

The table lists this clone with a count of one. The rearrangement joins TRBV6-5 to TRBJ1-1, with D tentatively TRBD1 (5 bases). CDR3 size: 15 residues. Trimming took off 4 bases at V and 2 bases at J, with 14 bases between the two ends. The V gene's germline CDR1 is MNHEY and CDR2 SVGAGI. The CDR3 nucleotides read TGTGCCAGCAGTTGCCGGGGCGGGCCTAACACTGAAGCTTTCTTT. This encodes CASSCRGGPNTEAFF.

V usage is TRBV18 and J usage is TRBJ1-3, with unresolved D. Trimming removed 2 bases at V and 8 bases at J, with 7 bases between. This CDR3 has 12 amino acids. The germline V gene encodes CDR1 KGHSH and CDR2 LQKENI. The CDR3 bases are TGTGCCAGCTCACCAGAGGGTGACACCATATATTTT. Its translation: CASSPEGDTIYF.

The chain couples TRBV29-1 to TRBJ1-1; D gene uncertain. The CDR3 sequence is 14 residues long. The ends were cut back, 3 bases at V and 4 bases at J, with 15 bases in the middle. Germline CDR1 is SQVTM and CDR2 is ANQGSEA. Here the CDR3 DNA reads TGCAGCGTTGATCTGGGAAGATGGGGCACTGAAGCTTTCTTT. Residues: CSVDLGRWGTEAFF.